Listed here are 25 T cell receptor beta chains from one sample, sequenced in a study of T cells in Graves' hyperthyroidism and ophthalmopathy. TCR beta CDR3 region amplification was performed from RNA transcripts. The TCR CDR3 was amplified in a first-round RT-PCR using the HTBI primer set. Each CDR3 protein is one row after TCRdb ran MiXCR on the multiplex PCR reads. The sample lists around 200,000 distinct CDR3 sequences; around 15% were seen once. Sequencing was performed on blood. These receptors were collected from a woman aged 45 to 65 with Graves' hyperthyroidism.

This clonotype came up many times. The chain joins TRBV5-5 to TRBJ1-1; the match to TRBD1 covers 8 bases. CDR1 and CDR2 (germline): SGHKS, YYEKEE (reference sequence). The CDR3 length is 15 residues. The V and J ends lost 4 bases and 1 base, in that order; junction bases with no gene match: 6. The chain's CDR3 is CASSAPGGRNTEAFF. CDR3 sequence (DNA): TGTGCCAGCAGCGCACCAGGGGGCCGGAACACTGAAGCTTTCTTT.

This clonotype was detected many times. The chain employs TRBV6-1 and TRBJ2-5, with D perhaps being TRBD1 or TRBD2 (6 bases each). Germline CDR1 is MNHNS and CDR2 is SASEGT. V gave up 6 bases and J gave up 10 bases, with 15 bases separating them. This CDR3 comprises 12 residues. CDR3 nucleotides: TGTGCCAGCAGCCCCGGGGGCCAGGGCCAGTACTTC. Translation gives CASSPGGQGQYF.

This clonotype was seen repeatedly, ten times or more. The chain uses TRBV2 and TRBJ2-5; the match to TRBD2 covers 7 bases. This CDR3 has 15 residues. The V gene end was trimmed by 3 bases and the J gene end by 5 bases; junction bases not matched to a gene: 9. Germline CDR1 SNHLY, CDR2 FYNNEI. The CDR3 DNA reads as TGTGCCAGCAGTGACTTGGCCCGGGGAGGGGAGACCCAGTACTTC. Amino acid sequence: CASSDLARGGETQYF.

This clonotype was observed many times. This sequence joins TRBV9 and TRBJ1-4, with D unclear. The V and J ends lost 1 base and 1 base respectively, with 5 bases between them. Germline CDR1 and CDR2: SGDLS and YYNGEE. This CDR3 spans 14 amino acids. The CDR3 bases are TGTGCCAGCAGCGTATACGAAACTAATGAAAAACTGTTTTTT. This sequence encodes CASSVYETNEKLFF. Full variable domain (rest looked up from reference TRBV9 and TRBJ1-4): DSGVTQTPKHLITATGQRVTLRCSPRSGDLSVYWYQQSLDQGLQFLIQYYNGEERAKGNILERFSAQQFPDLHSELNLSSLELGDSALYFCASSVYETNEKLFFGSGTQLSVL.

V is TRBV5-1 and J is TRBJ1-2; unclear D gene. V was trimmed by 0 bases and J by 5 bases, leaving 14 bases between them. Germline CDR1 SGHRS, CDR2 YFSETQ. The CDR3 loop spans 15 amino acids. In DNA form, the CDR3 reads TGCGCCAGCAGCTTGGGGGCAGACCGCCCTTATGGCTACACCTTC. This codes for CASSLGADRPYGYTF.

This clonotype came up many times. V is TRBV3-1 and J is TRBJ1-2; D uncertain. The germline V and J ends were trimmed by 2 bases and 0 bases, with 10 bases remaining between them. In germline, CDR1 is LGHDT, CDR2 YNNKEL (reference sequence). The CDR3 consists of 15 residues. The CDR3 coding sequence is TGTGCCAGCAGCCAACAGGTGACACCTAACTATGGCTACACCTTC. Translated, it gives CASSQQVTPNYGYTF.

The table lists this clonotype with many counts. The V and J genes are TRBV25-1 and TRBJ1-2, with D perhaps matching TRBD1 (6 bases). This CDR3 is 16 amino acids long. With 3 bases removed from V and 7 bases from J, the gap between germline ends came to 21 bases. The germline gives CDR1 MGHDK, CDR2 SYGVNS. CDR3 residues: CASSDPGTLGSGGYTF. As DNA, the CDR3 is TGTGCCAGCAGTGACCCCGGGACACTGGGAAGCGGTGGCTACACCTTC.

This clonotype was picked up many times. This chain joins TRBV11-2 and TRBJ2-7, with TRBD1 matching 7 bases. Per the germline V gene, CDR1 is SGHAT and CDR2 is FQNNGV. The CDR3 is 14 amino acids. With V trimmed by 3 bases and J by 0 bases, 2 bases remained unmatched. CDR3 coding DNA: TGTGCCAGCAGCTTCCGACAGGGCTCCTACGAGCAGTACTTC. This translates into CASSFRQGSYEQYF.

The table lists this clonotype with many counts. This sequence joins TRBV6-1 and TRBJ1-2; 9 positions match TRBD1. The germline V gene encodes CDR1 MNHNS and CDR2 SASEGT. The CDR3 is made up of 16 amino acids. Unmatched junction bases numbered 17, after V lost 6 bases and J lost 9 bases. DNA for the CDR3: TGTGCCAGCAGCGACCCTCCCGGGACAGGGTTCACCCGCTACACCTTC. This gives the protein CASSDPPGTGFTRYTF.

The chain joins TRBV5-1 to TRBJ2-3, with 10 bases identical to TRBD1. V gave up 4 bases and J gave up 8 bases; unmatched junction bases: 4. Germline CDR1 reads SGHRS; CDR2 reads YFSETQ. CDR3 length equals 13 residues. The CDR3: CASSPGTGATQYF. The CDR3 DNA follows: TGCGCCAGCAGCCCCGGGACAGGGGCTACGCAGTATTTT.

J is TRBJ2-5 and V is TRBV18; D gene uncertain. CDR3 length equals 17 residues. Germline loops: CDR1 KGHSH, CDR2 LQKENI. V shed 6 bases and J shed 1 base, with 21 bases lying between them. The CDR3 region is CASSHSTPVGSQETQYF. As DNA, the CDR3 is TGTGCCAGCTCCCACTCCACACCGGTTGGTAGCCAAGAGACCCAGTACTTC.

This clonotype has ten or more counts. The CDR3 DNA sequence: TGTGCCAGCAGCTTAGGGGGGGCTTACACAGATACGCAGTATTTT. It is translated as CASSLGGAYTDTQYF. The chain recombines TRBV11-2 with TRBJ2-3; D tentatively reads TRBD1 or TRBD2 (6 bases each). The germline CDR1 and CDR2 sequences are SGHAT and FQNNGV. The CDR3 runs to 15 residues. V was trimmed by 1 base and J by 2 bases, leaving 10 bases between them. Together with reference TRBV11-2 and TRBJ2-3, the CDR3 gives the full variable domain: EAGVAQSPRYKIIEKRQSVAFWCNPISGHATLYWYQQILGQGPKLLIQFQNNGVVDDSQLPKDRFSAERLKGVDSTLKIQPAKLEDSAVYLCASSLGGAYTDTQYFGPGTRLTVL.

This clonotype was seen repeatedly, ten times or more. The chain uses TRBV29-1 and TRBJ2-5, with TRBD2 identical over 8 bases. This CDR3 is 14 amino acids long. Germline loops: CDR1 SQVTM, CDR2 ANQGSEA. V shed 6 bases, J shed 0 bases, and the junction held 6 bases outside the gene matches. As DNA, the CDR3 is TGCAGCGTCCTCGGGGGGGTGTACCAAGAGACCCAGTACTTC. Residues: CSVLGGVYQETQYF.

This clonotype occurred a few times. J is TRBJ2-3 and V is TRBV4-1; TRBD2 agrees at 7 bases. The CDR3 runs to 15 residues. V gave up 1 base and J gave up 3 bases; unmatched junction bases: 4. The germline V gene has CDR1 MGHRA and CDR2 YSYEKL. As DNA, the CDR3 is TGCGCCAGCAGCCAAGTCACTAGCGAGACAGATACGCAGTATTTT. Translated, it gives CASSQVTSETDTQYF.

This chain connects TRBV12-3 or TRBV12-4 to TRBJ1-2; the match to TRBD1 covers 10 bases. V lost 5 bases to trimming and J lost 7 bases; unmatched junction nucleotides: 10. This CDR3 region has 15 residues. This CDR3 is CASSTDRGSMSGYTF. DNA of the CDR3: TGTGCCAGCAGTACGGACAGGGGGAGTATGAGTGGCTACACCTTC.

This clonotype was seen only a few times. The chain carries TRBV5-1 and TRBJ2-5; possibly TRBD1 or TRBD2 for D (7 bases each). Germline loops: CDR1 SGHRS, CDR2 YFSETQ. The CDR3 has 13 amino acids. Trimming removed 2 bases from V and 5 bases from J, with 10 bases in between. DNA for the CDR3: TGCGCCAGCAGCTTTCAGGGGGGGGAGACCCAGTACTTC. Translating gives CASSFQGGETQYF.

There are many counts of this clonotype. The chain links TRBV5-1 to TRBJ1-1; no firm D call. Germline CDR1 reads SGHRS; CDR2 reads YFSETQ. The length of the CDR3 is 14 residues. Trimming left V 3 bases short and J 2 bases short, with 11 bases between. This CDR3 is CASSSSPANTEAFF. CDR3 sequence (DNA): TGCGCCAGCAGCTCCTCCCCGGCCAACACTGAAGCTTTCTTT.

This clonotype was picked up many times. This sequence joins TRBV7-9 and TRBJ2-3, with TRBD2 matching over 11 bases. The CDR3 has 17 residues. Germline V gene sequence: CDR1 SEHNR, CDR2 FQNEAQ (reference sequence). V was clipped by 4 bases and J by 0 bases; unmatched bases: 6. CDR3 loop: CASSSSRLAGSTDTQYF. CDR3 coding DNA: TGTGCCAGCAGCTCAAGTCGACTAGCGGGGAGCACAGATACGCAGTATTTT.

In this sample, this clonotype turned up many times. The rearrangement joins TRBV7-9 to TRBJ1-1; D is uncertain. The V gene lost 4 bases and the J gene lost 2 bases, with 11 bases spanning the gap. In germline, CDR1 is SEHNR, CDR2 FQNEAQ (reference sequence). CDR3 size: 14 residues. The CDR3: CASSSGLRNTEAFF. The CDR3 region has the DNA TGTGCCAGCAGCTCCGGACTCCGAAACACTGAAGCTTTCTTT. Complete variable domain (other parts from reference TRBV7-9 and TRBJ1-1): DTGVSQNPRHKITKRGQNVTFRCDPISEHNRLYWYRQTLGQGPEFLTYFQNEAQLEKSRLLSDRFSAERPKGSFSTLEIQRTEQGDSAMYLCASSSGLRNTEAFFGQGTRLTVV.

In this sample, this clonotype turned up many times. V usage is TRBV5-1 and J usage is TRBJ2-1, with D maybe TRBD2 (6 bases). Germline V gives CDR1 SGHRS, CDR2 YFSETQ. Trimming pared 1 base from V and 4 bases from J, leaving 15 bases between. The CDR3 covers 16 residues. Here the CDR3 reads CASSLYEAGPYNEQFF. The CDR3 DNA reads TGCGCCAGCAGCTTGTATGAGGCGGGGCCTTACAATGAGCAGTTCTTC.

This clonotype was counted ten times or more. This chain links TRBV28 with TRBJ2-1, with D possibly being TRBD1 or TRBD2 (6 bases each). This CDR3 comprises 15 residues. Trimming took off 9 bases at V and 5 bases at J, with 20 bases between the two ends. Germline assignment: CDR1 MDHEN and CDR2 SYDVKM. The DNA of the CDR3 is TGTGCCAGTTCTCCCGGGGGCGCGAAAAACAATGAGCAGTTCTTC. Its protein is CASSPGGAKNNEQFF.

Ten or more counts support this clonotype. The chain carries TRBV7-2 and TRBJ1-1, with 7 bases aligning to TRBD1. This CDR3 comprises 15 residues. Germline V CDR1 and CDR2: SGHTA, FQGNSA. The V and J ends lost 0 bases and 2 bases, in that order; junction bases with no gene match: 3. CDR3: CASSLAGTANTEAFF. CDR3 bases: TGTGCCAGCAGCTTAGCAGGGACAGCTAACACTGAAGCTTTCTTT.

This clonotype was recorded many times. The rearrangement links TRBV11-2 to TRBJ1-6; 7 positions match TRBD1. V lost 9 bases, J lost 7 bases, and 6 bases stayed unmatched. The germline V gene encodes CDR1 SGHAT and CDR2 FQNNGV. The CDR3 consists of 13 residues. The CDR3 DNA is TGTGCCAGTGCGGGACAGTTAAATTCACCCCTCCACTTT. Residues: CASAGQLNSPLHF.

This clonotype was detected many times. The chain carries TRBV18 and TRBJ2-1; D may be TRBD1 (6 bases). The CDR3 has 16 amino acids. V lost 4 bases to trimming and J lost 0 bases, with 13 bases between them. Germline V CDR1 and CDR2: KGHSH, LQKENI. CDR3 sequence reads: CASSRAGESSYNEQFF. Written as DNA, the CDR3 is TGTGCCAGCTCACGGGCAGGGGAGAGCTCCTACAATGAGCAGTTCTTC.

The chain employs TRBV28 and TRBJ1-5; no clear D gene. V was trimmed by 10 bases and J by 6 bases, leaving 10 bases between them. This CDR3 has 11 amino acids. Per germline, CDR1 MDHEN and CDR2 SYDVKM. CDR3 loop: CATAKLQPQHF. CDR3 DNA: TGTGCCACCGCGAAACTTCAGCCCCAGCATTTT. Full variable domain (missing parts from reference TRBV28 and TRBJ1-5): DVKVTQSSRYLVKRTGEKVFLECVQDMDHENMFWYRQDPGLGLRLIYFSYDVKMKEKGDIPEGYSVSREKKERFSLILESASTNQTSMYLCATAKLQPQHFGDGTRLSIL.